These 28 T cell receptor beta chains originate from one sample sequenced in a study of PD-1 blockade in classical Hodgkin lymphoma. Time point of the sample: cycle 4 day 1 (C4D1), after 5 to 7 weeks of nivolumab. Every patient experienced relapse after autologous stem cell transplantation, and brentuximab vedotin exposure varied. The CD4+ T cells used were purified from thawed PBMCs through magnetic negative selection. Sequenced by immunoSEQ multiplex PCR; TCRdb stores in-frame clones only, minus some. Of 32,000 or so clones in the sample, about 86% were seen once. The source was CD4+ T cells from blood, collected before the fourth cycle of nivolumab. The receptors here all came from a human donor with classical Hodgkin lymphoma.

V is TRBV5-8 and J is TRBJ2-3, with D possibly TRBD1 on 6 matching bases. This CDR3 is built from 11 residues. The germline V and J ends were trimmed by 8 bases and 6 bases, with 10 bases remaining between them. Germline CDR1 and CDR2: SGHTS and YDEGEE. This chain's CDR3 is CASQRGDTQYF. CDR3 nucleotides: TGTGCCAGTCAAAGGGGGGATACGCAGTATTTT.

The chain uses TRBV7-9 and TRBJ2-3, with D tentatively TRBD2 (5 bases). From germline, CDR1 is SEHNR and CDR2 FQNEAQ (reference sequence). CDR3 length: 16 residues. Trimming left V 0 bases short and J 6 bases short, with 16 bases between. The CDR3 sequence: CASSLAVGVSSDTQYF. CDR3 coding DNA: TGTGCCAGCAGCTTAGCGGTGGGAGTAAGTTCGGATACGCAGTATTTT.

The chain combines TRBV7-2 with TRBJ2-1, with D possibly matching TRBD2 (6 bases). Trimming took 2 bases from V and 1 from J, leaving 15 bases between them. The CDR3 consists of 17 residues. Germline assignment: CDR1 SGHTA and CDR2 FQGNSA. CDR3 sequence reads: CASSLRGGAVSYNEQFF. CDR3 nucleotides: TGTGCCAGCAGCTTACGTGGCGGGGCGGTATCCTACAATGAGCAGTTCTTC.

V gene TRBV9 combines with J gene TRBJ2-1; D might be TRBD2 (5 bases). The CDR3 contains 16 residues. V was cut by 1 base and J by 0 bases, with 11 bases left in between. Germline CDR1 is SGDLS and CDR2 is YYNGEE. This CDR3 is CASSVSPRGSYNEQFF. The CDR3 DNA follows: TGTGCCAGCAGCGTAAGTCCCCGGGGCTCCTACAATGAGCAGTTCTTC.

J is TRBJ2-7 and V is TRBV21-1; TRBD2, as called in the table, went unchecked against the DNA. TRBV21-1 is a documented pseudogene. This CDR3 contains 14 residues. The DNA of the CDR3 is TGTGCCAGCATCCCGACTAGCGGGAAGTACGAGCAGTACTTC. Encoded protein: CASIPTSGKYEQYF.

V gene TRBV2 combines with J gene TRBJ1-3, with no clear D. In germline, CDR1 is SNHLY, CDR2 FYNNEI. Trimming took off 3 bases at V and 0 bases at J, with 12 bases between the two ends. This CDR3 is 16 amino acids long. This CDR3 is CASSEYSLRSGNTIYF. The CDR3 bases are TGTGCCAGCAGTGAGTACAGCCTCCGCTCTGGAAACACCATATATTTT. Combining the CDR3 with reference TRBV2 and TRBJ1-3 gives the whole variable domain EPEVTQTPSHQVTQMGQEVILRCVPISNHLYFYWYRQILGQKVEFLVSFYNNEISEKSEIFDDQFSVERPDGSNFTLKIRSTKLEDSAMYFCASSEYSLRSGNTIYFGEGSWLTVV.

The chain combines TRBV6-6 with TRBJ1-3; the match to TRBD1 covers 8 bases. Trimming cost V 4 bases and J 4 bases; bases outside gene matches: 9. The CDR3 runs to 16 residues. CDR1 MNHNY and CDR2 SVGAGI come from the germline V gene (reference sequence). Here the CDR3 DNA reads TGTGCCAGCAGTTCGACAGGGGCAGTCGGCGGAAACACCATATATTTT. Amino acids: CASSSTGAVGGNTIYF.

The chain links TRBV11-2 to TRBJ2-3; 13 bases line up with TRBD2. Germline CDR1 and CDR2: SGHAT and FQNNGV. The CDR3 contains 18 residues. Trimming took 5 bases from V and 4 from J; bases not matched to a gene: 12. The chain's CDR3 is CASSPQTSGGFGADTQYF. The CDR3 bases are TGTGCCAGCAGCCCGCAGACTAGCGGGGGGTTTGGAGCAGATACGCAGTATTTT.

V usage is TRBV5-4 and J usage is TRBJ2-7; 9 positions match TRBD2. Trimming at V came to 5 bases and at J to 6 bases, leaving 12 bases not matched to a gene. The germline gives CDR1 SGHNT, CDR2 YYREEE (reference sequence). The CDR3 is 15 residues long. CDR3 loop: CASSYAGGPPGEQYF. For the CDR3, the DNA is TGTGCCAGCAGTTATGCGGGGGGGCCGCCGGGCGAGCAGTACTTC.

The chain links TRBV29-1 to TRBJ1-2; TRBD1 matches 7 bases. This CDR3 spans 12 amino acids. V lost 7 bases, J lost 6 bases, and 8 bases stayed unmatched. Germline values: CDR1 SQVTM, CDR2 ANQGSEA. In DNA, the CDR3 is TGCAGCGCTATACAGGGGAATCATGGCTACACCTTC. The encoded protein is CSAIQGNHGYTF. Full variable domain (outside the CDR3, taken from reference TRBV29-1 and TRBJ1-2): SAVISQKPSRDICQRGTSLTIQCQVDSQVTMMFWYRQQPGQSLTLIATANQGSEATYESGFVIDKFPISRPNLTFSTLTVSNMSPEDSSIYLCSAIQGNHGYTFGSGTRLTVV.

The gene calls are TRBV28 and TRBJ2-7, with D maybe TRBD1 (5 bases). Germline values: CDR1 MDHEN, CDR2 SYDVKM. The CDR3 length is 12 residues. With 3 bases removed from V and 6 bases from J, the gap between germline ends came to 9 bases. The CDR3 is CASSFVDSEQYF. For the CDR3, the DNA is TGTGCCAGCAGTTTTGTCGACAGCGAGCAGTACTTC.

The CDR3 region is CSASQDTQYF. CDR3 DNA sequence: TGCAGTGCTAGCCAAGATACGCAGTATTTT. This chain joins TRBV20-1 and TRBJ2-3; the D is unclear. The CDR3 loop spans 10 amino acids. Per the germline V gene, CDR1 is DFQATT and CDR2 is SNEGSKA (reference sequence). The V and J ends lost 3 bases and 5 bases respectively, with 3 bases between them.

This chain links TRBV28 with TRBJ2-3; 9 positions agree with TRBD2. The V and J ends lost 2 bases and 2 bases, in that order; junction bases with no gene match: 2. The CDR3 consists of 15 residues. CDR1 and CDR2 (germline): MDHEN, SYDVKM. The CDR3 DNA follows: TGTGCCAGCAGTTTAGCGGGAGGGATCACAGATACGCAGTATTTT. Its protein product is CASSLAGGITDTQYF.

The rearrangement joins TRBV27 to TRBJ2-2, with no clear D. Trimming took off 5 bases at V and 7 bases at J, with 11 bases between the two ends. Germline values: CDR1 MNHEY, CDR2 SMNVEV (reference sequence). This CDR3 is built from 13 residues. The CDR3 spells CASSLGRIGELFF. CDR3 in DNA: TGTGCCAGCAGTCTCGGACGGATCGGGGAGCTGTTTTTT.

The chain has TRBV7-9 and TRBJ2-3; TRBD2 might be the D (6 bases). CDR3 size: 19 residues. Germline V gene sequence: CDR1 SEHNR, CDR2 FQNEAQ (reference sequence). Trimming shortened V by 0 bases and J by 1 base, and 20 bases separated the two germline ends. CDR3 amino acids: CASSLALSGETLGTDTQYF. The CDR3 DNA sequence: TGTGCCAGCAGCTTAGCTTTGTCGGGAGAAACCTTAGGCACAGATACGCAGTATTTT.

V usage is TRBV6-6 and J usage is TRBJ2-4; D is ambiguous. The V gene's germline CDR1 is MNHNY and CDR2 SVGAGI (reference sequence). The CDR3 sequence is 13 residues long. V lost 5 bases, J lost 12 bases, and 17 bases lay in between. DNA of the CDR3: TGTGCCAGCAGTGACCCCGGTCGTTTCGGTCAGTACTTC. This codes for CASSDPGRFGQYF.

The rearrangement links TRBV2 to TRBJ2-7; TRBD1 agrees at 8 bases. Germline V gene lookup returns CDR1 SNHLY and CDR2 FYNNEI. The ends lost 5 bases at V and 4 bases at J; junction bases unmatched: 4. The CDR3 sequence is 13 residues long. The CDR3 region is CASSLDRGYEQYF. For the CDR3, the DNA is TGTGCCAGCAGTCTTGACAGGGGATACGAGCAGTACTTC. Drawing the rest from reference TRBV2 and TRBJ2-7, the complete variable domain is EPEVTQTPSHQVTQMGQEVILRCVPISNHLYFYWYRQILGQKVEFLVSFYNNEISEKSEIFDDQFSVERPDGSNFTLKIRSTKLEDSAMYFCASSLDRGYEQYFGPGTRLTVT.

Worth noting for this clone: This sample also contains other DNA sequences that code for the same CDR3. The chain couples TRBV5-1 to TRBJ2-1; D is possibly TRBD2 (6 bases). The CDR3 length is 14 residues. Germline lookup yields CDR1 SGHRS and CDR2 YFSETQ. The ends were cut back, 0 bases at V and 2 bases at J, with 6 bases in the middle. Here the CDR3 reads CASSLGGAYNEQFF. As DNA, the CDR3 is TGCGCCAGCAGCTTGGGCGGGGCCTACAATGAGCAGTTCTTC. The full variable domain, completed using reference TRBV5-1 and TRBJ2-1, is KAGVTQTPRYLIKTRGQQVTLSCSPISGHRSVSWYQQTPGQGLQFLFEYFSETQRNKGNFPGRFSGRQFSNSRSEMNVSTLELGDSALYLCASSLGGAYNEQFFGPGTRLTVL.

This clone was recorded only once. V is TRBV5-4 and J is TRBJ2-5, with 7 bases that match TRBD1. Germline V gene sequence: CDR1 SGHNT, CDR2 YYREEE (reference sequence). The CDR3 spans 14 residues. J lost 9 bases, V lost 4 bases, and 12 bases had no gene match. CDR3 nucleotides: TGTGCCAGCAGCGAAGACAGGGCCCCAAGGGCCCAGTACTTC. It codes for CASSEDRAPRAQYF.

The chain has TRBV28 and TRBJ1-2, with 9 bases lining up with TRBD1. The CDR3 has 15 amino acids. The junction had 6 bases not matched to a gene; V was cut back by 3 bases and J by 4 bases. Germline loops: CDR1 MDHEN, CDR2 SYDVKM. CDR3 nucleotide sequence: TGTGCCAGCAGTTTCGGGACAGGGAGAGGCTATGGCTACACCTTC. Protein sequence: CASSFGTGRGYGYTF.

In DNA, the CDR3 is TGCGCCAGCAGCCACCCGCAAGATACGCAGTATTTT. It specifies CASSHPQDTQYF. The chain is built from TRBV4-1 and TRBJ2-3; the D is unclear. V was shortened by 3 bases and J by 5 bases, with 6 bases between the two germline ends. This CDR3 has 12 residues. Germline CDR1 reads MGHRA; CDR2 reads YSYEKL.

V gene TRBV5-1 combines with J gene TRBJ2-3; 10 bases align to TRBD1. The trim removed 3 bases at V and 0 bases at J, leaving 16 bases unmatched. CDR1 is SGHRS, CDR2 YFSETQ, per germline. The CDR3 is 20 amino acids. The DNA for the CDR3 is TGCGCCAGCAGCTGGGGACAGGGGACTATCCTCTCGAGGAGCACAGATACGCAGTATTTT. Protein product: CASSWGQGTILSRSTDTQYF.

The chain has TRBV20-1 and TRBJ2-7; weak D call: TRBD1 (6 bases). From germline, CDR1 is DFQATT and CDR2 SNEGSKA (reference sequence). The CDR3 runs to 11 residues. Deletions cut 7 bases from V and 1 base from J, with 8 bases between. The CDR3 region has the DNA TGCAGTGGCACAGGGTCCTACGAGCAGTACTTC. It yields the protein CSGTGSYEQYF.

The chain recombines TRBV19 with TRBJ1-5; D gene unclear. Germline-derived CDR1 and CDR2 are LNHDA and SQIVND (reference sequence). Deletions cut 0 bases from V and 7 bases from J, with 13 bases between. The CDR3 is made up of 15 amino acids. The CDR3 reads CASSIEGSEMQPQHF. The CDR3 nucleotides are TGTGCCAGTAGTATAGAGGGCTCGGAGATGCAGCCCCAGCATTTT.

The chain uses TRBV6-5 and TRBJ2-1; 9 positions agree with TRBD1. Germline V CDR1 and CDR2: MNHEY, SVGAGI. CDR3 length: 15 amino acids. Unmatched junction bases numbered 7, after V lost 6 bases and J lost 4 bases. DNA for the CDR3: TGTGCCAGCAGAATGGACAGGGGAGTTTACAATGAGCAGTTCTTC. It encodes CASRMDRGVYNEQFF.

V is TRBV5-1 and J is TRBJ2-7, with D maybe TRBD1 (5 bases). The germline V gene encodes CDR1 SGHRS and CDR2 YFSETQ. The CDR3 covers 14 residues. V lost 1 base and J 2 bases, leaving 10 bases between the germline ends. CDR3 in amino acids: CASSLQGSTYEQYF. CDR3 DNA: TGCGCCAGCAGCTTGCAGGGTTCAACCTACGAGCAGTACTTC.

V gene TRBV4-1 combines with J gene TRBJ1-3; TRBD1 might be the D (5 bases). The CDR3 contains 16 residues. The germline CDR1 and CDR2 sequences are MGHRA and YSYEKL. Trimming pared 1 base from V and 0 bases from J, leaving 10 bases between. Written as DNA, the CDR3 is TGCGCCAGCAGCCAAGCCAACAGGAGCTCTGGAAACACCATATATTTT. Amino acid sequence: CASSQANRSSGNTIYF.

The chain uses TRBV7-9 and TRBJ2-2, with 9 bases aligning to TRBD1. After removal of 5 bases from V and 0 bases from J, the junction contained 10 bases not matched to a gene. Germline V lookup: CDR1 SEHNR, CDR2 FQNEAQ (reference sequence). The CDR3 runs to 18 residues. The CDR3 loop reads CASSPGTGRASNTGELFF. Written as DNA, the CDR3 is TGTGCCAGCAGCCCTGGGACAGGGCGGGCATCGAACACCGGGGAGCTGTTTTTT.